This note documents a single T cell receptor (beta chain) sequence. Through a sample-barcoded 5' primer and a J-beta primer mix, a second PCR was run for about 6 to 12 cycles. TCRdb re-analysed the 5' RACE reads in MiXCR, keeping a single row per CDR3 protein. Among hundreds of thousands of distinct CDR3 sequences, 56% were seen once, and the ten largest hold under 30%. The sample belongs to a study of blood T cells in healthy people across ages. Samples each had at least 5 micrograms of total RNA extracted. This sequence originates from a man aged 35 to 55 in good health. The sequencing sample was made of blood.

CDR3 sequence: CASSVGQSYNEQFF. DNA for the CDR3: TGTGCCAGCAGTGTCGGCCAGTCCTACAATGAGCAGTTCTTC. The chain combines TRBV27 with TRBJ2-1; D is unresolved. Germline CDR1 is MNHEY and CDR2 is SMNVEV (reference sequence). The CDR3 is 14 residues long. Trimming stripped 5 bases from V and 1 base from J, with 9 bases between.